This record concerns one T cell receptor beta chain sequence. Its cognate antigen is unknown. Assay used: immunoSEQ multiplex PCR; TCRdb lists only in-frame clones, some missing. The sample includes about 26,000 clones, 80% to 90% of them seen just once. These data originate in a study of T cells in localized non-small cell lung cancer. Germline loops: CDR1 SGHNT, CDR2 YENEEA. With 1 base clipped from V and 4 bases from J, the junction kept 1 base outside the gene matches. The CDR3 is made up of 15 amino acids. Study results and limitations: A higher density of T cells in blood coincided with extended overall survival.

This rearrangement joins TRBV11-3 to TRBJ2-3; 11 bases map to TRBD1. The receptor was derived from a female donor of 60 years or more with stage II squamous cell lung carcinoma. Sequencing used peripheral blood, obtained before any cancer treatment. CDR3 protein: CASSLGTGGADTQYF. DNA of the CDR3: TGTGCCAGCAGCTTAGGGACAGGGGGCGCAGATACGCAGTATTTT.